The 32 T cell receptor beta chains below all came from one sample that was sequenced in a study of somatic mutations in cytotoxic T cells in rheumatoid arthritis (dated by TCRdb to the late 2010s). Library preparation employed the immunoSEQ multiplex PCR assay. TCRdb limited this immuneACCESS table to in-frame rearrangements with V and J called. A share of clones is missing; checked studies link under half to unresolved V genes, and the rest is unexplained. This sample comprises about 18,000 clones, approximately 80% of them detected only once. The ten biggest clones cover over 7.5% of the sample. Sample: CD8+ T cells sorted from blood. The receptors here all came from an adult with rheumatoid arthritis.

The rearrangement uses TRBV7-2 and TRBJ1-2, with D tentatively TRBD1 (5 bases). Germline CDR1 reads SGHTA; CDR2 reads FQGNSA. The CDR3 is made up of 17 amino acids. Trimming took off 1 base at V and 2 bases at J, with 17 bases between the two ends. CDR3 sequence: CASSLEYLAGRNYGYTF. The CDR3 DNA reads TGTGCCAGCAGCTTAGAATATCTGGCAGGGCGAAACTATGGCTACACCTTC.

This clone has just a few counts. V usage is TRBV28 and J usage is TRBJ1-1, with D possibly TRBD1 on 5 matching bases. V was trimmed by 6 bases and J by 7 bases, leaving 12 bases between them. Germline CDR1 and CDR2: MDHEN and SYDVKM. The CDR3 runs to 12 residues. The CDR3 loop reads CASSLIGGEAFF. The CDR3 coding sequence is TGTGCCAGCAGCTTGATTGGGGGTGAAGCTTTCTTT.

This clone was recorded only once. The rearrangement joins TRBV11-2 to TRBJ2-5; TRBD2 might be the D (6 bases). The closer fit of TRBJ2-7 to the DNA end suggests the J call may be wrong. The CDR3 contains 16 residues. Germline loops: CDR1 SGHAT, CDR2 FQNNGV. CDR3 DNA: TGTGCCAGCAGCATAGCGGCTGGCGGTCATTCCTACGAGCAGTACTTC. Translating it yields CASSIAAGGHSYEQYF.

This chain links TRBV27 with TRBJ2-3; no clear D gene. The CDR3 contains 17 residues. Trimming removed 0 bases from V and 1 base from J, with 14 bases in between. Germline values: CDR1 MNHEY, CDR2 SMNVEV (reference sequence). CDR3 nucleotides: TGTGCCAGCAGTTTATCCATGGACCACCGGGGCACAGATACGCAGTATTTT. Amino acid sequence: CASSLSMDHRGTDTQYF.

The chain employs TRBV7-9 and TRBJ2-7; no definite D call. There are 11 residues in the CDR3. Per germline, CDR1 SEHNR and CDR2 FQNEAQ (reference sequence). The V end lost 4 bases, the J end lost 4 bases, and 5 bases lay between the germline ends. The CDR3 sequence: CASSWSYEQYF. The DNA of the CDR3 is TGTGCCAGCAGCTGGAGTTACGAGCAGTACTTC.

The chain couples TRBV7-6 to TRBJ1-2; 10 bases are a match to TRBD1. CDR3 length equals 14 residues. Germline V gives CDR1 SGHVS, CDR2 FNYEAQ. The V gene end was trimmed by 3 bases and the J gene end by 6 bases; junction bases not matched to a gene: 4. CDR3 in DNA: TGTGCCAGCAGCTTGGGACAGGGGTGGGATGGCTACACCTTC. As protein: CASSLGQGWDGYTF.

With respect to this clone: The sample carries other DNA sequences with the same CDR3. The J gene is TRBJ2-1, the V gene TRBV7-2; no clear D. The CDR3 covers 12 residues. V lost 1 base and J 3 bases, leaving 1 base between the germline ends. The V gene's germline CDR1 is SGHTA and CDR2 FQGNSA. CDR3 in amino acids: CASSLVYNEQFF. The DNA for the CDR3 is TGTGCCAGCAGCTTAGTCTACAATGAGCAGTTCTTC.

This chain links TRBV6-6 with TRBJ1-4, with D possibly matching TRBD1 (5 bases). With 2 bases removed from V and 4 bases from J, the gap between germline ends came to 8 bases. Germline V gene lookup returns CDR1 MNHNY and CDR2 SVGAGI (reference sequence). This CDR3 region has 14 residues. The CDR3 nucleotides read TGTGCCAGCAGTTACGGGACCGATAATGAAAAACTGTTTTTT. Translation: CASSYGTDNEKLFF.

This chain connects TRBV27 to TRBJ2-7; 9 bases align to TRBD2. Germline V CDR1 and CDR2: MNHEY, SMNVEV (reference sequence). The CDR3 is 15 residues long. V was pared by 4 bases and J by 2 bases, with 6 bases of the junction left unmatched. CDR3 DNA: TGTGCCAGCAGTTATGCTAGCGGGGCTGCCTACGAGCAGTACTTC. Translated, it gives CASSYASGAAYEQYF.

The chain links TRBV9 to TRBJ2-7, with 9 bases that match TRBD1. Germline CDR1 reads SGDLS; CDR2 reads YYNGEE. Unmatched junction bases numbered 7, after V lost 4 bases and J lost 2 bases. CDR3 length: 15 amino acids. CDR3 in amino acids: CASSISGTGPYEQYF. The CDR3, as DNA: TGTGCCAGCAGCATATCCGGGACAGGGCCCTACGAGCAGTACTTC.

The V gene is TRBV27, the J gene TRBJ2-7; the D is unclear. The V gene's germline CDR1 is MNHEY and CDR2 SMNVEV (reference sequence). This CDR3 has 13 amino acids. The ends were cut back, 4 bases at V and 2 bases at J, with 9 bases in the middle. Here the CDR3 reads CASSYTGPYEQYF. The CDR3 DNA is TGTGCCAGCAGTTACACCGGGCCCTACGAGCAGTACTTC.

The rearrangement joins TRBV4-2 to TRBJ2-1; 15 bases match TRBD2. This CDR3 comprises 19 residues. V lost 0 bases to trimming and J lost 7 bases; unmatched junction nucleotides: 10. Germline V CDR1 and CDR2: LGHNA, YNFKEQ. Here the CDR3 reads CASSQDEGLAGGPSNEQFF. The CDR3 DNA reads TGTGCCAGCAGCCAAGATGAAGGACTAGCGGGAGGGCCGTCGAATGAGCAGTTCTTC.

The chain employs TRBV27 and TRBJ1-2; D is unresolved. The CDR3 runs to 13 residues. In germline, CDR1 is MNHEY, CDR2 SMNVEV (reference sequence). The V end was cut by 2 bases, the J end by 4 bases, with 8 bases between. CDR3 residues: CASSLGQSYGYTF. The CDR3 coding sequence is TGTGCCAGCAGTTTAGGTCAGTCCTATGGCTACACCTTC.

The chain is built from TRBV27 and TRBJ2-7, with D possibly TRBD1 on 5 matching bases. The CDR3 totals 11 residues. The ends were cut back, 5 bases at V and 3 bases at J, with 5 bases in the middle. The germline V gene encodes CDR1 MNHEY and CDR2 SMNVEV (reference sequence). The CDR3 protein is CASSQGYEQYF. The CDR3 region has the DNA TGTGCCAGCAGTCAGGGCTACGAGCAGTACTTC.

This rearrangement joins TRBV30 to TRBJ1-1, with TRBD1 identical over 8 bases. The trim removed 3 bases at V and 3 bases at J, leaving 9 bases unmatched. Germline assignment: CDR1 GTSNPN and CDR2 SVGIG (reference sequence). This CDR3 is 15 amino acids long. CDR3 nucleotide sequence: TGTGCCTGGAGGCTACAGGGGGTATTGGACACTGAAGCTTTCTTT. It is translated as CAWRLQGVLDTEAFF.

J is TRBJ2-7 and V is TRBV27; possible D gene TRBD1, 5 bases. Trimming stripped 7 bases from V and 4 bases from J, with 20 bases between. This CDR3 is 15 amino acids long. Germline CDR1 is MNHEY and CDR2 is SMNVEV (reference sequence). This CDR3 is CASNKRGQPSYEQYF. CDR3 coding DNA: TGTGCCAGCAACAAACGCGGACAACCATCGTACGAGCAGTACTTC.

The chain recombines TRBV28 with TRBJ2-7; D is unresolved. The CDR3 is 14 amino acids. CDR1 is MDHEN, CDR2 SYDVKM, per germline. V shed 5 bases and J shed 2 bases, with 13 bases lying between them. CDR3: CASSRVLSTYEQYF. As DNA, the CDR3 is TGTGCCAGCAGTAGGGTGCTAAGCACCTACGAGCAGTACTTC. Complete variable domain (other parts from reference TRBV28 and TRBJ2-7): DVKVTQSSRYLVKRTGEKVFLECVQDMDHENMFWYRQDPGLGLRLIYFSYDVKMKEKGDIPEGYSVSREKKERFSLILESASTNQTSMYLCASSRVLSTYEQYFGPGTRLTVT.

The table lists this clone with a few counts. The rearrangement joins TRBV7-3 to TRBJ1-1, with D perhaps matching TRBD1 (5 bases). CDR3 size: 13 residues. Deletions cut 3 bases from V and 3 bases from J, with 8 bases between. CDR1 is SGHTA, CDR2 FQGTGA, per germline. The CDR3 region has the DNA TGTGCCAGCAGCTTTGGGGGTGACACTGAAGCTTTCTTT. This encodes CASSFGGDTEAFF.

This chain joins TRBV15 and TRBJ1-6; 10 nucleotides agree with TRBD1. The CDR3 runs 14 residues. V lost 4 bases to trimming and J lost 8 bases; unmatched junction nucleotides: 2. Germline V lookup: CDR1 LNHNV, CDR2 YYDKDF (reference sequence). CDR3: CATSTGQGHSPLHF. The CDR3 bases are TGTGCCACCAGCACGGGACAGGGGCATTCACCCCTCCACTTT.

The J gene is TRBJ2-2, the V gene TRBV5-1, with TRBD2 identical over 11 bases. There are 15 residues in the CDR3. In germline, CDR1 is SGHRS, CDR2 YFSETQ. After removal of 4 bases from V and 4 bases from J, the junction contained 3 bases not matched to a gene. The CDR3: CASSPGLAGTGELFF. CDR3 DNA sequence: TGCGCCAGCAGCCCCGGACTAGCGGGCACCGGGGAGCTGTTTTTT.

The chain is built from TRBV7-6 and TRBJ2-1, with a possible D match to TRBD2 (6 bases). CDR1 is SGHVS and CDR2 is FNYEAQ in the germline V gene. V was trimmed by 5 bases and J by 0 bases, leaving 17 bases between them. The CDR3 is 17 amino acids. The CDR3 bases are TGTGCCAGCAGCGGGGGAACCGGGGGAGGCTCCTACAATGAGCAGTTCTTC. Protein product: CASSGGTGGGSYNEQFF.

This chain links TRBV27 with TRBJ2-1; TRBD2 matches 9 bases. J was trimmed by 2 bases and V by 6 bases; bases with no gene match: 11. The CDR3 runs 17 residues. The germline CDR1 and CDR2 sequences are MNHEY and SMNVEV (reference sequence). The CDR3 coding sequence is TGTGCCAGCAGACGACTAGCGGAGGACCTAACCTACAATGAGCAGTTCTTC. It yields the protein CASRRLAEDLTYNEQFF.

The chain combines TRBV5-4 with TRBJ1-1; D is unclear. The CDR3 is made up of 13 amino acids. V was trimmed by 7 bases and J by 1 base, leaving 11 bases between them. Germline loops: CDR1 SGHNT, CDR2 YYREEE (reference sequence). The CDR3 bases are TGTGCCAGCCAGACTCAGCAGAACACTGAAGCTTTCTTT. Its translation: CASQTQQNTEAFF.

This clone is a singleton in its sample. J is TRBJ1-6 and V is TRBV15; a possible D gene is TRBD1 (5 bases). CDR1 LNHNV and CDR2 YYDKDF come from the germline V gene (reference sequence). The germline V and J ends were trimmed by 4 bases and 13 bases, with 17 bases remaining between them. This CDR3 spans 14 amino acids. The CDR3 sequence is CATSIFRAGRPLHF. The CDR3 nucleotides read TGTGCCACCAGCATTTTCAGGGCGGGAAGGCCCCTCCACTTT.

The chain employs TRBV2 and TRBJ2-7; D gene unclear. Germline CDR1 SNHLY, CDR2 FYNNEI. This CDR3 has 11 residues. Deletions cut 3 bases from V and 2 bases from J, with 2 bases between. The CDR3 sequence: CASSDPYEQYF. CDR3 DNA: TGTGCCAGCAGTGACCCCTACGAGCAGTACTTC.

The chain employs TRBV4-1 and TRBJ2-7; possibly TRBD1 for D (5 bases). This CDR3 region has 15 residues. Germline values: CDR1 MGHRA, CDR2 YSYEKL. Trimming removed 3 bases from V and 1 base from J, with 13 bases in between. The CDR3 protein is CASSQVLQGSYEQYF. The CDR3 coding sequence is TGCGCCAGCAGCCAGGTTCTGCAGGGTTCCTACGAGCAGTACTTC.

V usage is TRBV4-2 and J usage is TRBJ1-2, with TRBD1 matching 7 bases. CDR3 length: 17 amino acids. J gave up 3 bases and V 0 bases, and 10 bases lay outside the gene matches. The germline V gene has CDR1 LGHNA and CDR2 YNFKEQ. In DNA form, the CDR3 reads TGTGCCAGCAGCCAAGACCCTAAACAAGACAGGGACTATGGCTACACCTTC. Its translation is CASSQDPKQDRDYGYTF.

The count of this clone is one. The chain is built from TRBV25-1 and TRBJ2-1; D is ambiguous. This CDR3 region has 17 residues. Germline V gene sequence: CDR1 MGHDK, CDR2 SYGVNS. Trimming pared 5 bases from V and 0 bases from J, leaving 17 bases between. The DNA of the CDR3 is TGTGCCAGCAGTCCCCGGGCCCTTCAATACTCCTACAATGAGCAGTTCTTC. This encodes CASSPRALQYSYNEQFF.

This chain joins TRBV6-5 and TRBJ2-4, with D perhaps matching TRBD1 or TRBD2 (6 bases each). Deletions cut 5 bases from V and 9 bases from J, with 17 bases between. The V gene's germline CDR1 is MNHEY and CDR2 SVGAGI. The CDR3 consists of 14 residues. The CDR3 bases are TGTGCCAGCAGTCCGGGGGTCAGGGGTTCCATTCAGTACTTC. Translation: CASSPGVRGSIQYF.

The V gene is TRBV13, the J gene TRBJ1-1; TRBD1 agrees at 8 bases. The CDR3 spans 15 residues. The germline gives CDR1 PRHDT, CDR2 FYEKMQ (reference sequence). After removal of 5 bases from V and 3 bases from J, the junction contained 8 bases not matched to a gene. CDR3 sequence: CASSPGGGADTEAFF. DNA of the CDR3: TGTGCCAGCAGCCCAGGGGGCGGGGCGGACACTGAAGCTTTCTTT.

The V gene is TRBV4-2, the J gene TRBJ2-3; TRBD2 aligns across 7 bases. The germline gives CDR1 LGHNA, CDR2 YNFKEQ. V lost 0 bases to trimming and J lost 1 base; unmatched junction nucleotides: 10. This CDR3 contains 18 residues. The CDR3: CASSQDFGGGGGTDTQYF. The CDR3 region has the DNA TGTGCCAGCAGCCAAGATTTCGGTGGCGGGGGTGGCACAGATACGCAGTATTTT.

The rearrangement joins TRBV27 to TRBJ2-2, with D perhaps TRBD1 or TRBD2 (5 bases each). V was trimmed by 4 bases and J by 0 bases, leaving 18 bases between them. Germline lookup yields CDR1 MNHEY and CDR2 SMNVEV (reference sequence). This CDR3 has 18 amino acids. CDR3 sequence: CASSSPLAGTANTGELFF. The CDR3 region has the DNA TGTGCCAGCAGTTCTCCTCTGGCCGGGACGGCGAACACCGGGGAGCTGTTTTTT.